This is a list of T cell receptor beta chains from one sample in a study of cytomegalovirus exposure and HLA in healthy donors. Some clones are missing from TCRdb's copy, which holds only in-frame ones; the method was immunoSEQ multiplex PCR. The repertoire holds some 150,000 clones, with approximately 70% as singletons. The sample taken for sequencing was PBMCs. The receptors originated from a human donor in good health. CDR3s include the opening cysteine and the closing phenylalanine or tryptophan. D genes are given only for firm matches. The listing skips clone size in some rows; elsewhere it reads once, few, many or a size class.

clone_size: few; d_call: NA; j_call: TRBJ2-7; v_call: TRBV9; cdr3_aa: CASSLQGEDSYEQYF; cdr3_nt: TGTGCCAGCAGCCTCCAGGGGGAGGACTCCTACGAGCAGTACTTC
clone_size: medium-sized; d_call: NA; j_call: TRBJ2-6; v_call: TRBV6-1; cdr3_aa: CASEEEGAGANVLTF; cdr3_nt: TGTGCCAGCGAGGAAGAGGGCGCTGGGGCCAACGTCCTGACTTTC
clone_size: NA; d_call: TRBD1; j_call: TRBJ2-3; v_call: TRBV29-1; cdr3_aa: CSVEIVDRGPDTQYF; cdr3_nt: TGCAGCGTTGAAATAGTGGACAGGGGGCCAGATACGCAGTATTTT
clone_size: NA; d_call: NA; j_call: TRBJ1-5; v_call: TRBV29-1; cdr3_aa: CSVGVNSNQPQHF; cdr3_nt: TGCAGCGTTGGAGTTAATAGCAATCAGCCCCAGCATTTT
clone_size: NA; d_call: NA; j_call: TRBJ1-2; v_call: TRBV28; cdr3_aa: CASSLGRCGYTF; cdr3_nt: TGTGCCAGCAGCCTCGGGAGGTGTGGCTACACCTTC
clone_size: NA; d_call: NA; j_call: TRBJ1-4; v_call: TRBV18; cdr3_aa: CASSPGTLRTNEKLFF; cdr3_nt: TGTGCCAGCTCACCGGGCACCCTCCGAACTAATGAAAAACTGTTTTTT
clone_size: NA; d_call: NA; j_call: TRBJ2-5; v_call: TRBV5-1; cdr3_aa: CASSFTGPKTAQYF; cdr3_nt: TGCGCCAGCAGCTTTACAGGGCCTAAGACGGCCCAGTACTTC
clone_size: NA; d_call: NA; j_call: TRBJ2-3; v_call: TRBV10-2; cdr3_aa: CASKALGGTDTQYF; cdr3_nt: TGCGCCAGCAAGGCCCTGGGCGGCACAGATACGCAGTATTTT
clone_size: NA; d_call: TRBD1; j_call: TRBJ2-2; v_call: TRBV5-4; cdr3_aa: CASSTRQGTGELFF; cdr3_nt: TGTGCCAGCAGCACAAGACAGGGAACCGGGGAGCTGTTTTTT
clone_size: NA; d_call: NA; j_call: TRBJ2-7; v_call: TRBV27; cdr3_aa: CASSWGGAGSYEQYF; cdr3_nt: TGTGCCAGCAGTTGGGGGGGCGCGGGCTCCTACGAGCAGTACTTC
clone_size: NA; d_call: TRBD1; j_call: TRBJ1-2; v_call: TRBV28; cdr3_aa: CAIRDRGQLGGYTF; cdr3_nt: TGTGCCATCCGGGACAGGGGACAGTTAGGTGGCTACACCTTC
clone_size: NA; d_call: NA; j_call: TRBJ2-7; v_call: TRBV28; cdr3_aa: CASNPGQTVTYEQYF; cdr3_nt: TGTGCCAGCAACCCAGGACAGACTGTTACCTACGAGCAGTACTTC
clone_size: NA; d_call: NA; j_call: TRBJ2-7; v_call: TRBV5-1; cdr3_aa: CASSLEGLTYEQYF; cdr3_nt: TGCGCCAGCAGCTTGGAGGGACTGACCTACGAGCAGTACTTC
clone_size: NA; d_call: TRBD2; j_call: TRBJ2-7; v_call: TRBV11-1; cdr3_aa: CASSPTSGTYEQYF; cdr3_nt: TGTGCCAGCAGCCCAACTAGCGGGACCTACGAGCAGTACTTC
clone_size: NA; d_call: NA; j_call: TRBJ2-5; v_call: TRBV6-6; cdr3_aa: CASSSLRALYQETQYF; cdr3_nt: TGTGCCAGCAGTTCTCTCAGGGCCTTGTACCAAGAGACCCAGTACTTC
clone_size: NA; d_call: TRBD1; j_call: TRBJ2-7; v_call: TRBV27; cdr3_aa: CASSFGQDYEQYF; cdr3_nt: TGTGCCAGCAGTTTCGGACAGGACTACGAGCAGTACTTC
clone_size: NA; d_call: TRBD2; j_call: TRBJ2-2; v_call: TRBV5-6; cdr3_aa: CASSRAGVRGGELFF; cdr3_nt: TGTGCCAGCAGCCGAGCGGGAGTAAGAGGGGGGGAGCTGTTTTTT
clone_size: NA; d_call: NA; j_call: TRBJ2-1; v_call: TRBV2; cdr3_aa: CASSDGVRGRRDEQFF; cdr3_nt: TGTGCCAGCAGTGACGGTGTCAGGGGTAGGAGAGATGAGCAGTTCTTC
clone_size: NA; d_call: TRBD2; j_call: TRBJ2-1; v_call: TRBV7-9; cdr3_aa: CASSFGTSGGPLQFF; cdr3_nt: TGTGCCAGCAGCTTTGGGACTAGCGGGGGGCCGCTTCAGTTCTTC
clone_size: NA; d_call: TRBD1; j_call: TRBJ2-7; v_call: TRBV5-1; cdr3_aa: CASSLVGTGQAGGEQYF; cdr3_nt: TGCGCCAGCAGCTTGGTGGGGACAGGGCAAGCCGGGGGTGAGCAGTACTTC
clone_size: NA; d_call: NA; j_call: TRBJ2-7; v_call: TRBV5-1; cdr3_aa: CASSPGQVYEQYF; cdr3_nt: TGCGCCAGCAGCCCGGGACAAGTCTACGAGCAGTACTTC
clone_size: NA; d_call: NA; j_call: TRBJ2-3; v_call: TRBV9; cdr3_aa: CASSFGLTSTDTQYF; cdr3_nt: TGTGCCAGCAGCTTCGGACTAACTAGCACAGATACGCAGTATTTT
clone_size: few; d_call: NA; j_call: TRBJ2-1; v_call: TRBV6-6; cdr3_aa: CASSYVLDYNEQFF; cdr3_nt: TGTGCCAGCAGTTACGTCCTAGACTACAATGAGCAGTTCTTC
clone_size: NA; d_call: TRBD2; j_call: TRBJ2-1; v_call: TRBV13; cdr3_aa: CASRVWLAGDNEQFF; cdr3_nt: TGTGCCAGCAGGGTTTGGCTAGCGGGAGACAATGAGCAGTTCTTC
clone_size: NA; d_call: NA; j_call: TRBJ1-1; v_call: TRBV30; cdr3_aa: CAWSPGGSGTEAFF; cdr3_nt: TGTGCCTGGAGTCCCGGCGGATCGGGCACTGAAGCTTTCTTT
clone_size: NA; d_call: NA; j_call: TRBJ2-2; v_call: TRBV11-2; cdr3_aa: CASSLRTRGELFF; cdr3_nt: TGTGCCAGCAGCTTACGCACTCGCGGGGAGCTGTTTTTT
clone_size: NA; d_call: NA; j_call: TRBJ1-3; v_call: TRBV5-1; cdr3_aa: CASSPPSSSRAGNTIYF; cdr3_nt: TGCGCCAGCAGCCCCCCGAGCAGCTCCCGGGCTGGAAACACCATATATTTT
clone_size: NA; d_call: NA; j_call: TRBJ2-2; v_call: TRBV28; cdr3_aa: CASSFIPGELFF; cdr3_nt: TGTGCCAGCAGTTTCATCCCCGGGGAGCTGTTTTTT
clone_size: NA; d_call: TRBD2; j_call: TRBJ2-3; v_call: TRBV10-2; cdr3_aa: CASSLTSGTDTQYF; cdr3_nt: TGCGCCAGCAGTCTCACTAGCGGCACAGATACGCAGTATTTT
clone_size: NA; d_call: TRBD2; j_call: TRBJ2-1; v_call: TRBV29-1; cdr3_aa: CSVEGGLAGASYNEQFF; cdr3_nt: TGCAGCGTTGAAGGGGGACTAGCGGGAGCTTCCTACAATGAGCAGTTCTTC
clone_size: few; d_call: NA; j_call: TRBJ2-5; v_call: TRBV4-1; cdr3_aa: CASSQFLGGGPVWETQYF; cdr3_nt: TGCGCCAGCAGCCAATTCTTAGGGGGGGGGCCGGTCTGGGAGACCCAGTACTTC
clone_size: NA; d_call: NA; j_call: TRBJ1-1; v_call: TRBV28; cdr3_aa: CASSLRDTEAFF; cdr3_nt: TGTGCCAGCAGTTTGCGAGACACTGAAGCTTTCTTT
clone_size: NA; d_call: NA; j_call: TRBJ2-5; v_call: TRBV7-9; cdr3_aa: CASSFWEAETQYF; cdr3_nt: TGTGCCAGCAGCTTTTGGGAGGCAGAGACCCAGTACTTC
clone_size: NA; d_call: TRBD2; j_call: TRBJ2-5; v_call: TRBV30; cdr3_aa: CAWSVLQGGETQYF; cdr3_nt: TGTGCCTGGAGTGTGCTCCAGGGAGGGGAGACCCAGTACTTC
clone_size: NA; d_call: TRBD1; j_call: TRBJ2-7; v_call: TRBV29-1; cdr3_aa: CSAGGRGLYEQYF; cdr3_nt: TGCAGCGCCGGGGGCAGGGGGCTATACGAGCAGTACTTC
clone_size: few; d_call: NA; j_call: TRBJ2-3; v_call: TRBV28; cdr3_aa: CASSFVDTASTDTQYF; cdr3_nt: TGTGCCAGCAGTTTTGTGGACACCGCTAGCACAGATACGCAGTATTTT
clone_size: NA; d_call: NA; j_call: TRBJ1-3; v_call: TRBV19; cdr3_aa: CASSINRESGNTIYF; cdr3_nt: TGTGCCAGTAGTATCAACCGGGAGTCTGGAAACACCATATATTTT
clone_size: once; d_call: NA; j_call: TRBJ1-4; v_call: TRBV6-5; cdr3_aa: CASSYSRDGNEKLFF; cdr3_nt: TGTGCCAGCAGTTACTCTCGGGATGGGAACGAAAAACTGTTTTTT
clone_size: NA; d_call: NA; j_call: TRBJ2-2; v_call: TRBV12-5; cdr3_aa: CASGLRLGGAGELFF; cdr3_nt: TGTGCTAGTGGTTTGCGCCTTGGCGGGGCCGGGGAGCTGTTTTTT
clone_size: few; d_call: NA; j_call: TRBJ1-2; v_call: TRBV7-8; cdr3_aa: CASSRRTGNYGYTF; cdr3_nt: TGTGCCAGCAGCCGAAGAACAGGGAACTATGGCTACACCTTC
clone_size: NA; d_call: TRBD2; j_call: TRBJ2-2; v_call: TRBV19; cdr3_aa: CASRGLAANTGELFF; cdr3_nt: TGTGCCAGTAGGGGACTAGCGGCGAACACCGGGGAGCTGTTTTTT
clone_size: NA; d_call: NA; j_call: TRBJ1-1; v_call: TRBV5-1; cdr3_aa: CASSLWQGGDTEAFF; cdr3_nt: TGCGCCAGCAGCTTGTGGCAGGGTGGGGACACTGAAGCTTTCTTT
clone_size: NA; d_call: TRBD2; j_call: TRBJ2-5; v_call: TRBV5-4; cdr3_aa: CASTRGLAGSETQYF; cdr3_nt: TGTGCCAGCACCCGTGGACTAGCGGGAAGTGAGACCCAGTACTTC
clone_size: NA; d_call: NA; j_call: TRBJ2-1; v_call: TRBV27; cdr3_aa: CASSPNYNEQFF; cdr3_nt: TGTGCCAGCAGTCCTAACTACAATGAGCAGTTCTTC
clone_size: NA; d_call: NA; j_call: TRBJ1-1; v_call: TRBV7-4; cdr3_aa: CASSKSQNTEAFF; cdr3_nt: TGTGCCAGCAGCAAATCACAGAACACTGAAGCTTTCTTT
clone_size: NA; d_call: NA; j_call: TRBJ2-7; v_call: TRBV5-1; cdr3_aa: CASSSSGHRATFYEQYF; cdr3_nt: TGCGCCAGCAGCTCCTCGGGACACAGAGCTACGTTCTACGAGCAGTACTTC
clone_size: NA; d_call: NA; j_call: TRBJ2-7; v_call: TRBV7-9; cdr3_aa: CASSTAEGHEQYF; cdr3_nt: TGTGCCAGCAGCACGGCGGAGGGCCACGAGCAGTACTTC
clone_size: NA; d_call: TRBD1; j_call: TRBJ1-3; v_call: TRBV10-1; cdr3_aa: CARIGDGTGVGNTIYF; cdr3_nt: TGCGCCAGAATAGGGGACGGGACAGGGGTTGGAAACACCATATATTTT
clone_size: once; d_call: TRBD1; j_call: TRBJ1-4; v_call: TRBV28; cdr3_aa: CASSPDRAGNEKLFF; cdr3_nt: TGTGCCAGCAGTCCCGACAGGGCTGGTAATGAAAAACTGTTTTTT
clone_size: NA; d_call: TRBD1; j_call: TRBJ1-3; v_call: TRBV27; cdr3_aa: CASSPRTGAGNTIYF; cdr3_nt: TGTGCCAGCAGTCCCAGGACAGGGGCTGGAAACACCATATATTTT
clone_size: NA; d_call: TRBD1; j_call: TRBJ2-2; v_call: TRBV7-8; cdr3_aa: CASSSYRGRESGELFF; cdr3_nt: TGTGCCAGCAGCTCATACAGGGGGCGCGAATCCGGGGAGCTGTTTTTT
clone_size: NA; d_call: TRBD1; j_call: TRBJ1-6; v_call: TRBV28; cdr3_aa: CASSPGQGYNSPLHF; cdr3_nt: TGTGCCAGCAGTCCGGGACAGGGATATAATTCACCCCTCCACTTT
clone_size: NA; d_call: NA; j_call: TRBJ1-4; v_call: TRBV6-1; cdr3_aa: CASSESSGATNEKLFF; cdr3_nt: TGTGCCAGCAGTGAAAGTAGCGGGGCAACTAATGAAAAACTGTTTTTT
clone_size: NA; d_call: TRBD2; j_call: TRBJ2-7; v_call: TRBV9; cdr3_aa: CASSVGLAGRSYEQYF; cdr3_nt: TGTGCCAGCAGCGTCGGACTAGCGGGAAGGTCCTACGAGCAGTACTTC
clone_size: NA; d_call: TRBD2; j_call: TRBJ2-5; v_call: TRBV5-4; cdr3_aa: CASSLVLAGRQETQYF; cdr3_nt: TGTGCCAGCAGCTTGGTGCTAGCGGGGCGCCAAGAGACCCAGTACTTC
clone_size: few; d_call: NA; j_call: TRBJ1-2; v_call: TRBV9; cdr3_aa: CASSARIQEEAAGYTF; cdr3_nt: TGTGCCAGCAGCGCCCGGATCCAGGAGGAGGCAGCCGGCTACACCTTC
clone_size: NA; d_call: NA; j_call: TRBJ1-2; v_call: TRBV6-5; cdr3_aa: CASSKRRSSIGYTF; cdr3_nt: TGTGCCAGCAGCAAACGGAGGAGTTCAATTGGCTACACCTTC